This T cell receptor beta chain emerged from a study of molecular identifiers for immune sequencing clone quantification. Overall study context: Four of five splits of RNA from approximately 22,000 or 94,000 naive CD8 cells were sequenced in replicates.

Study-level points and caveats: Over 97% of CMV-specific effector molecules, but under 1% of naive ones, were in clones above 20 copies. Jurkat TCR RNA spiked in from one cell could reportedly be detected among some 980,000 naive cells.

TCRdb re-called the PCR reads through MiXCR, storing one row per CDR3 protein. The sample carries 85,000 to 120,000 distinct CDR3 sequences, under 40% recorded once. The CDR3 has 16 residues. The germline V gene encodes CDR1 SGHNT and CDR2 YYREEE (reference sequence). About this clonotype: The antigen is unknown. One junction end disagrees with the germline gene, perhaps due to a read error.

The gene calls are TRBV5-4 and TRBJ2-6, with a weak D call TRBD1 (6 bases). This TCR derives from a human donor in good health. Some libraries in this study had Jurkat cell RNA spiked in. Sequenced input: naive CD8+ T cells from blood, with Jurkat cell RNA spiked in. Subset denoted: FACS-sorted CD8+CD4-CCR7+CD45RA+ naive T cells. CDR3 DNA sequence: TGTGCCAGCAGCAATAACAGGGTGTCTGGGGCCAACGCCCTGACTTTC. This translates into CASSNNRVSGANALTF. Full variable domain (missing parts from reference TRBV5-4 and TRBJ2-6): ETGVTQSPTHLIKTRGQQVTLRCSSQSGHNTVSWYQQALGQGPQFIFQYYREEENGRGNFPPRFSGLQFPNYSSELNVNALELDDSALYLCASSNNRVSGANALTFGAGSRLTVL.